What follows are 32 T cell receptor beta chains derived from one specimen sequenced in a study of T cell changes during pregnancy in multiple sclerosis. Data came from immunoSEQ multiplex PCR; TCRdb stores just in-frame clones and leaves some out. The sample lists approximately 92,000 clones, over 85% occurring once. The sample was peripheral blood, taken after pregnancy. The receptors shown here come from a female donor with multiple sclerosis, enrolled in a pregnancy study.

The chain recombines TRBV21-1 with TRBJ2-2; the table's D call, TRBD1, has no DNA check behind it. TRBV21-1 is designated a pseudogene. The CDR3 sequence is 16 residues long. In DNA form, the CDR3 reads TGTGCCAGCAGCAAGGGCGACAGGGCCGGCACCGGGGAGCTGTTTTTT. This encodes CASSKGDRAGTGELFF.

In DNA, the CDR3 is TGCGCCAGCAGCCCAACTGGGAGGGGCAGGGGCCGATGGGAGCAGTACTTC. It codes for CASSPTGRGRGRWEQYF. This chain links TRBV4-3 with TRBJ2-7, with D tentatively TRBD2 (7 bases). Germline CDR1 and CDR2: LGHNA and YSLEER. V was cut by 4 bases and J by 7 bases, with 26 bases left in between. The CDR3 consists of 17 residues.

The chain employs TRBV9 and TRBJ1-1, with TRBD1 matching over 10 bases. Germline V gene sequence: CDR1 SGDLS, CDR2 YYNGEE. CDR3 length: 15 amino acids. J gave up 1 base and V 1 base, and 1 base lay outside the gene matches. The CDR3 protein is CASSVRTGGNTEAFF. As DNA, the CDR3 is TGTGCCAGCAGCGTACGGACAGGGGGGAACACTGAAGCTTTCTTT.

The chain uses TRBV18 and TRBJ2-1; 12 nucleotides match TRBD2. Germline assignment: CDR1 KGHSH and CDR2 LQKENI. J lost 1 base, V lost 3 bases, and 1 base had no gene match. This CDR3 contains 16 residues. DNA for the CDR3: TGTGCCAGCTCACCGACTAGCGGGAGTTCCTACAATGAGCAGTTCTTC. It codes for CASSPTSGSSYNEQFF. The full variable domain, rest sourced from reference TRBV18 and TRBJ2-1, is NAGVMQNPRHLVRRRGQEARLRCSPMKGHSHVYWYRQLPEEGLKFMVYLQKENIIDESGMPKERFSAEFPKEGPSILRIQQVVRGDSAAYFCASSPTSGSSYNEQFFGPGTRLTVL.

The rearrangement links TRBV10-2 to TRBJ2-7; 14 nucleotides match TRBD2. The junction had 11 bases not matched to a gene; V was cut back by 6 bases and J by 4 bases. Germline CDR1 is WSHSY and CDR2 is SAAADI. This CDR3 contains 17 residues. CDR3 protein: CASSLGLAGGPPYEQYF. CDR3 DNA: TGCGCCAGCAGCCTCGGACTAGCGGGAGGTCCACCGTACGAGCAGTACTTC.

V usage is TRBV28 and J usage is TRBJ2-4; D is possibly TRBD1 (6 bases). In germline, CDR1 is MDHEN, CDR2 SYDVKM. CDR3 length: 13 residues. V dropped 6 bases and J dropped 8 bases, with 14 bases sitting between them. In DNA, the CDR3 is TGTGCCAGCAGCCCCGGGACAACGGACATTCAGTACTTC. Translated, it gives CASSPGTTDIQYF. The full variable domain, completed using reference TRBV28 and TRBJ2-4, is DVKVTQSSRYLVKRTGEKVFLECVQDMDHENMFWYRQDPGLGLRLIYFSYDVKMKEKGDIPEGYSVSREKKERFSLILESASTNQTSMYLCASSPGTTDIQYFGAGTRLSVL.

This clone was detected only once. The J gene is TRBJ2-2, the V gene TRBV11-3; no clear D. This CDR3 has 14 amino acids. Trimming took off 5 bases at V and 4 bases at J, with 11 bases between the two ends. CDR1 and CDR2 from the germline V gene are SGHNT and YENEEA. The CDR3 sequence: CASSPISPTGELFF. DNA of the CDR3: TGTGCCAGCAGCCCTATAAGCCCCACCGGGGAGCTGTTTTTT.

The chain employs TRBV19 and TRBJ1-1, with 8 bases that match TRBD1. Germline loops: CDR1 LNHDA, CDR2 SQIVND (reference sequence). After removal of 6 bases from V and 3 bases from J, the junction contained 9 bases not matched to a gene. CDR3 length: 15 amino acids. The CDR3: CASRGDRGRYTEAFF. The CDR3 coding sequence is TGTGCCAGTAGAGGTGACAGGGGACGGTACACTGAAGCTTTCTTT.

The chain joins TRBV2 to TRBJ1-2; 8 nucleotides line up with TRBD1. V shed 9 bases, J shed 3 bases, and the junction held 9 bases outside the gene matches. Germline lookup yields CDR1 SNHLY and CDR2 FYNNEI. This CDR3 contains 14 residues. The CDR3 DNA follows: TGTGCCAGAAGCCTGGACAGGGATGACTATGGCTACACCTTC. It encodes CARSLDRDDYGYTF.

The genes are TRBV5-1 and TRBJ1-2; 8 bases map to TRBD1. Trimming cost V 4 bases and J 8 bases; bases outside gene matches: 10. The germline V gene encodes CDR1 SGHRS and CDR2 YFSETQ. This CDR3 comprises 14 residues. The DNA of the CDR3 is TGCGCCAGCAGCCCGTCGACAGGGGCGAGAGGCTACACCTTC. Protein: CASSPSTGARGYTF.

This chain joins TRBV18 and TRBJ1-5; 9 bases line up with TRBD1. The CDR3 length is 15 residues. Germline values: CDR1 KGHSH, CDR2 LQKENI. V shed 2 bases and J 7 bases; nucleotides not matched to a gene: 6. The CDR3 coding sequence is TGTGCCAGCTCACCAATACAGGGGGCGGGCCAGCCCCAGCATTTT. Its protein is CASSPIQGAGQPQHF.

This clone has a single count. This chain joins TRBV5-6 and TRBJ1-1; D is perhaps TRBD1 (5 bases). The length of the CDR3 is 14 residues. With 2 bases removed from V and 11 bases from J, the gap between germline ends came to 19 bases. Germline V lookup: CDR1 SGHDT, CDR2 YYEEEE. The CDR3, as DNA: TGTGCCAGCAGCTTCACGGCCCGGGGGGGAAGTGCTTTCTTT. The encoded protein is CASSFTARGGSAFF. The whole variable domain, filled in from reference TRBV5-6 and TRBJ1-1, reads DAGVTQSPTHLIKTRGQQVTLRCSPKSGHDTVSWYQQALGQGPQFIFQYYEEEERQRGNFPDRFSGHQFPNYSSELNVNALLLGDSALYLCASSFTARGGSAFFGQGTRLTVV.

The chain is built from TRBV6-5 and TRBJ2-1, with TRBD2 identical over 8 bases. Germline lookup yields CDR1 MNHEY and CDR2 SVGAGI. This CDR3 is 14 amino acids long. With V trimmed by 8 bases and J by 3 bases, 6 bases remained unmatched. The CDR3 DNA is TGTGCCAGCGGCCCCCTAGCGGGCTACAATGAGCAGTTCTTC. This translates into CASGPLAGYNEQFF.

Note on this clone: Other nucleotide sequences from this sample produce the same CDR3. The V gene is TRBV5-1, the J gene TRBJ2-5; 7 nucleotides align to TRBD1. The V and J ends lost 4 bases and 3 bases, in that order; junction bases with no gene match: 3. Germline assignment: CDR1 SGHRS and CDR2 YFSETQ. CDR3 length: 13 amino acids. For the CDR3, the DNA is TGCGCCAGCAGCCGTACAGGGGAAGAGACCCAGTACTTC. Encoded protein: CASSRTGEETQYF.

The DNA of the CDR3 is TGCGCCAGCACAGGACTAGCGGGGTCGGGCGAGCAGTACTTC. Translation: CASTGLAGSGEQYF. The V and J genes are TRBV5-1 and TRBJ2-7; 12 positions agree with TRBD2. The germline gives CDR1 SGHRS, CDR2 YFSETQ. The CDR3 has 14 residues. V lost 6 bases and J lost 6; bases outside the gene matches: 7.

CDR3: CASSLHGTGLPYEQYF. The CDR3 nucleotides are TGTGCCAGCAGTCTACACGGGACAGGGCTTCCCTACGAGCAGTACTTC. The rearrangement joins TRBV27 to TRBJ2-7, with 9 bases fitting TRBD1. The CDR3 contains 16 residues. From germline, CDR1 is MNHEY and CDR2 SMNVEV (reference sequence). Trimming took 5 bases from V and 2 from J; bases not matched to a gene: 10.

The chain is built from TRBV4-1 and TRBJ2-7, with a tentative D call TRBD2 (6 bases). This CDR3 contains 15 residues. The V end lost 1 base, the J end lost 7 bases, and 17 bases lay between the germline ends. CDR1 and CDR2 (germline): MGHRA, YSYEKL. The CDR3 spells CASSQVGTPVGEQYF. CDR3 DNA: TGCGCCAGCAGCCAAGTCGGGACTCCCGTGGGGGAGCAGTACTTC.

The rearrangement uses TRBV9 and TRBJ2-1; 8 nucleotides match TRBD1. Trimming removed 3 bases from V and 0 bases from J; junction bases left unmatched: 5. The CDR3 is 16 residues long. CDR1 is SGDLS and CDR2 is YYNGEE in the germline V gene. The CDR3 loop reads CASSARQGTSYNEQFF. CDR3 nucleotides: TGTGCCAGCAGCGCCAGACAGGGGACCTCCTACAATGAGCAGTTCTTC.

CDR3: CASKGLAKNIQYF. In DNA form, the CDR3 reads TGTGCCAGCAAGGGGTTAGCCAAAAACATTCAGTACTTC. The gene calls are TRBV25-1 and TRBJ2-4; the D gene is possibly TRBD1 (5 bases). Trimming removed 7 bases from V and 0 bases from J, with 7 bases in between. The CDR3 runs to 13 residues. Per germline, CDR1 MGHDK and CDR2 SYGVNS.

The J gene is TRBJ1-1, the V gene TRBV4-1, with a possible D match to TRBD1 (6 bases). V gave up 4 bases and J gave up 5 bases, with 17 bases separating them. The CDR3 runs 15 residues. Germline-derived CDR1 and CDR2 are MGHRA and YSYEKL. The CDR3 is CASSPHGRGWTEAFF. The CDR3, as DNA: TGCGCCAGCAGCCCCCATGGCAGGGGATGGACTGAAGCTTTCTTT.

This chain connects TRBV28 to TRBJ1-4, with D tentatively TRBD1 (5 bases). The CDR3 contains 15 residues. V lost 8 bases and J 8 bases, leaving 21 bases between the germline ends. Per the germline V gene, CDR1 is MDHEN and CDR2 is SYDVKM. The CDR3 bases are TGTGCCAGCGGCCCTGGGGGGGGAGTTCGGGAAAAACTGTTTTTT. Encoded protein: CASGPGGGVREKLFF. Together with reference TRBV28 and TRBJ1-4, the CDR3 gives the full variable domain: DVKVTQSSRYLVKRTGEKVFLECVQDMDHENMFWYRQDPGLGLRLIYFSYDVKMKEKGDIPEGYSVSREKKERFSLILESASTNQTSMYLCASGPGGGVREKLFFGSGTQLSVL.

This clone was seen a few times. CDR3 sequence reads: CAWAANPYYGYTF. CDR3 bases: TGTGCCTGGGCAGCGAATCCGTACTATGGCTACACCTTC. The chain employs TRBV30 and TRBJ1-2, with D unclear. CDR3 length: 13 residues. From germline, CDR1 is GTSNPN and CDR2 SVGIG (reference sequence). The germline V and J ends were trimmed by 5 bases and 3 bases, with 13 bases remaining between them.

In this sample, this clone turned up once. The chain couples TRBV9 to TRBJ1-2; the match to TRBD1 covers 11 bases. Germline V gene data show CDR1 as SGDLS and CDR2 as YYNGEE. V lost 3 bases, J lost 5 bases, and 12 bases stayed unmatched. The CDR3 contains 17 residues. In DNA, the CDR3 is TGTGCCAGCAGCGGTGGTTCGGACAGGGGGCGAAGTTATGGCTACACCTTC. Translating gives CASSGGSDRGRSYGYTF.

This chain links TRBV27 with TRBJ1-1; D not resolved. The CDR3 sequence is 14 residues long. V was clipped by 6 bases and J by 0 bases, with 11 bases between them. CDR1 and CDR2 from the germline V gene are MNHEY and SMNVEV (reference sequence). The CDR3 DNA reads as TGTGCCAGCAGCTCAGAGGGAATGAACACTGAAGCTTTCTTT. Protein product: CASSSEGMNTEAFF.

This sequence joins TRBV10-1 and TRBJ2-7, with 7 positions matching TRBD1. Germline values: CDR1 WNHNN, CDR2 SYGVQD (reference sequence). The V gene end was trimmed by 4 bases and the J gene end by 3 bases; junction bases not matched to a gene: 12. The CDR3 totals 16 residues. The CDR3 coding sequence is TGCGCCAGCAGTGGACCGCGGAACAGGGGATACTACGAGCAGTACTTC. Translated: CASSGPRNRGYYEQYF.

This chain links TRBV9 with TRBJ2-6, with a possible D match to TRBD1 (5 bases). There are 22 residues in the CDR3. V was clipped by 3 bases and J by 4 bases, with 32 bases between them. Germline CDR1 is SGDLS and CDR2 is YYNGEE. CDR3 amino acids: CASSEGPAGTHLLNGGANVLTF. In nucleotides, the CDR3 is TGTGCCAGCAGCGAGGGGCCGGCAGGCACCCACCTCCTAAACGGCGGGGCCAACGTCCTGACTTTC.

The genes are TRBV5-1 and TRBJ1-2; D gene uncertain. Germline CDR1 and CDR2: SGHRS and YFSETQ. This CDR3 has 13 residues. Trimming took 2 bases from V and 13 from J, leaving 18 bases between them. The CDR3 spells CASSFTDLKRSTF. CDR3 nucleotides: TGCGCCAGCAGCTTTACGGACTTGAAAAGGTCCACCTTC.

The genes are TRBV7-9 and TRBJ1-3; the D gene is possibly TRBD1 (5 bases). This CDR3 is built from 13 residues. Germline V gene data show CDR1 as SEHNR and CDR2 as FQNEAQ (reference sequence). Trimming took 6 bases from V and 4 from J, leaving 10 bases between them. CDR3 in amino acids: CASRPGRGNTIYF. In DNA, the CDR3 is TGTGCCAGCAGACCAGGGCGAGGAAACACCATATATTTT.

The chain couples TRBV4-1 to TRBJ2-1; D possibly corresponds to TRBD2 (7 bases). Germline CDR1 MGHRA, CDR2 YSYEKL. The CDR3 contains 16 residues. Trimming shortened V by 5 bases and J by 4 bases, and 18 bases separated the two germline ends. CDR3 loop: CASSEVGGGGYNEQFF. The CDR3 coding sequence is TGCGCCAGCAGCGAGGTGGGGGGCGGGGGTTACAATGAGCAGTTCTTC.

This chain links TRBV4-3 with TRBJ2-1, with 10 bases fitting TRBD2. CDR1 and CDR2 from the germline V gene are LGHNA and YSLEER. The trim removed 2 bases at V and 6 bases at J, leaving 13 bases unmatched. CDR3 length: 18 residues. In DNA, the CDR3 is TGCGCCAGCAGCCAAAGTCCCCCCCTAGCGGGAGCTGGCAATGAGCAGTTCTTC. Translating it yields CASSQSPPLAGAGNEQFF.

This chain connects TRBV10-3 to TRBJ2-5, with TRBD1 matching 7 bases. The V and J ends lost 4 bases and 2 bases, in that order; junction bases with no gene match: 4. Germline CDR1 ENHRY, CDR2 SYGVKD. CDR3 length: 14 amino acids. The CDR3 loop is CAISVRDSQETQYF. As DNA, the CDR3 is TGTGCCATCAGTGTTAGGGACAGTCAAGAGACCCAGTACTTC.

This sequence joins TRBV7-8 and TRBJ2-2; 8 nucleotides align to TRBD1. Losses at the gene ends were 5 bases for V and 2 bases for J; bases not matched to a gene: 7. The CDR3 sequence is 16 residues long. Germline assignment: CDR1 SGHVS and CDR2 FQNEAQ. The CDR3 DNA follows: TGTGCCAGCAGCCCGACAGGGGCCTTAAACACCGGGGAGCTGTTTTTT. Amino acids: CASSPTGALNTGELFF. Using reference TRBV7-8 and TRBJ2-2 for the parts outside the CDR3, the full variable domain is GAGVSQSPRYKVAKRGQDVALRCDPISGHVSLFWYQQALGQGPEFLTYFQNEAQLDKSGLPSDRFFAERPEGSVSTLKIQRTQQEDSAVYLCASSPTGALNTGELFFGEGSRLTVL.